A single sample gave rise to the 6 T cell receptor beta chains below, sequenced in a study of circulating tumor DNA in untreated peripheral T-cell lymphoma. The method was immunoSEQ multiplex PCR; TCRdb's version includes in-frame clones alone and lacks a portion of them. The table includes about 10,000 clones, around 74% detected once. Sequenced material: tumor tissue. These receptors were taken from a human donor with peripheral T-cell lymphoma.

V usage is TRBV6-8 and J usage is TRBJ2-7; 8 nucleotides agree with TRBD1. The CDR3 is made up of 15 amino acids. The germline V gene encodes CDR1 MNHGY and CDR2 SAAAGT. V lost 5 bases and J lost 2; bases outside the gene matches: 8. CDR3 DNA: TGTGCCAGCAGTCCCGGACAGGGTCTACCCTACGAGCAGTACTTC. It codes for CASSPGQGLPYEQYF.

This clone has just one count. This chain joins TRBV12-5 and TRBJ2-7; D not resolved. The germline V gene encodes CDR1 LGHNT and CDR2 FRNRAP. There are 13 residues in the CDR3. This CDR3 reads CANQDGNLYEQYF. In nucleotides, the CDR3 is TGTGCCAACCAAGACGGCAATCTCTACGAGCAGTACTTC.

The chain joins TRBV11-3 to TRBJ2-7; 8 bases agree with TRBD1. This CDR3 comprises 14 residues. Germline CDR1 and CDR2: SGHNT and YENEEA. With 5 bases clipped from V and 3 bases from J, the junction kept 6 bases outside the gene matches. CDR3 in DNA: TGTGCCAGCAGCCCGTGGGACAGGCTCTACGAGCAGTACTTC. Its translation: CASSPWDRLYEQYF.

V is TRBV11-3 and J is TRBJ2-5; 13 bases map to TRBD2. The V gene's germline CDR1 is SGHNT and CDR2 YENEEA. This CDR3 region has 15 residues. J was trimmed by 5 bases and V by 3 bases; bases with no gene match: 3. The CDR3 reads CASSLGTSGVETQYF. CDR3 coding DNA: TGTGCCAGCAGCTTGGGGACTAGCGGGGTGGAGACCCAGTACTTC.

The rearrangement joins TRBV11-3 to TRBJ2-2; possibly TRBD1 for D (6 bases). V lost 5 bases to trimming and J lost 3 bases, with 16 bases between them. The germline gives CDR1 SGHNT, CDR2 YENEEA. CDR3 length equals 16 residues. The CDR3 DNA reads TGTGCCAGCAGCCTCCTAGCAGCAGGGGACACCGGGGAGCTGTTTTTT. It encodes CASSLLAAGDTGELFF.

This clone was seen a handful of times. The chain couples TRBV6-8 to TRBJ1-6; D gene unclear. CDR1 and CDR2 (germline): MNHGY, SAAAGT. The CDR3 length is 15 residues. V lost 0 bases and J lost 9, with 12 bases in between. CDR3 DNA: TGTGCCAGCAGTTACTCGCCCGGCCGGAGTTCACCCCTCCACTTT. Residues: CASSYSPGRSSPLHF.